This T cell receptor beta chain was sequenced for a study of shared T cell receptors in the human thymus. Only in-frame clones appear in the TCRdb table, and some are missing; sequencing was by immunoSEQ multiplex PCR. The table records approximately 400,000 clones, 95% of them present only once. Trimming left V 5 bases short and J 2 bases short, with 13 bases between. CDR3 length: 15 residues. Germline lookup yields CDR1 LNHDA and CDR2 SQIVND (reference sequence). The sequence came from a human donor. This chain connects TRBV19 to TRBJ1-5; D gene uncertain. The source material was thymocytes. In DNA, the CDR3 is TGTGCCAGTAGTCTCCCGGACTCCGGCAATCAGCCCCAGCATTTT. Translation gives CASSLPDSGNQPQHF.